These 6 T cell receptor beta chains originate from one sample sequenced in a study of T-cell memory formation after mild COVID-19. TCRdb re-called the 5' RACE reads through MiXCR, storing one row per CDR3 protein. The sample consists of approximately 570,000 distinct CDR3 sequences, about 20% of them appearing once. The sequenced material came from PBMCs or a T cell subset sorted from them (not recorded which). These receptors were taken from an adult woman who had mild COVID-19 (a few samples of this study predate the infection). Cell type and time point are not known.

The chain has TRBV24-1 and TRBJ2-4, with no clear D. CDR3 size: 14 residues. V was trimmed by 4 bases and J by 0 bases, leaving 6 bases between them. CDR1 and CDR2 (germline): KGHDR, SFDVKD. CDR3 in DNA: TGTGCCACCAGTGACAGGTTAGCCAAAAACATTCAGTACTTC. The encoded protein is CATSDRLAKNIQYF.

In this sample, this clonotype turned up many times. The chain recombines TRBV20-1 with TRBJ1-5; 9 bases align to TRBD1. J lost 13 bases, V lost 2 bases, and 12 bases had no gene match. Germline V gene lookup returns CDR1 DFQATT and CDR2 SNEGSKA (reference sequence). This CDR3 comprises 14 residues. The CDR3 region has the DNA TGCAGTGCTAGACATACTCGGACAGGGGTATTGCAGCATTTT. It encodes CSARHTRTGVLQHF.

This chain connects TRBV7-7 to TRBJ2-5, with D perhaps TRBD1 (6 bases). V lost 5 bases, J lost 0 bases, and 10 bases lay in between. The CDR3 consists of 14 residues. The germline CDR1 and CDR2 sequences are SSHAT and FNYEAQ (reference sequence). The CDR3 loop reads CASSKGGHQETQYF. The CDR3 nucleotides read TGTGCCAGCAGCAAAGGGGGACACCAAGAGACCCAGTACTTC.

The chain's CDR3 is CASSPRGRVTDTQYF. CDR3 bases: TGTGCCAGCAGCCCGCGGGGGAGAGTCACAGATACGCAGTATTTT. The chain joins TRBV11-1 to TRBJ2-3; the match to TRBD2 covers 7 bases. After removal of 5 bases from V and 2 bases from J, the junction contained 7 bases not matched to a gene. CDR3 length: 15 residues. Germline loops: CDR1 SGHAT, CDR2 FQDESV (reference sequence).

The chain is built from TRBV5-4 and TRBJ1-1; 9 bases fit TRBD1. CDR3 length: 16 residues. CDR1 and CDR2 (germline): SGHNT, YYREEE (reference sequence). The V gene end was trimmed by 1 base and the J gene end by 2 bases; junction bases not matched to a gene: 6. CDR3 sequence (DNA): TGTGCCAGCAGCTTGAGGGACAGGGAAGGAAACACTGAAGCTTTCTTT. It translates to CASSLRDREGNTEAFF.

The genes are TRBV12-3 or TRBV12-4 and TRBJ2-1, with TRBD1 matching 9 bases. The CDR3 runs 17 residues. Trimming removed 4 bases from V and 0 bases from J; junction bases left unmatched: 7. CDR3 sequence (DNA): TGTGCCAGCAGTTCCCCCGGGACAGGGAGCTCCTACAATGAGCAGTTCTTC. This codes for CASSSPGTGSSYNEQFF.